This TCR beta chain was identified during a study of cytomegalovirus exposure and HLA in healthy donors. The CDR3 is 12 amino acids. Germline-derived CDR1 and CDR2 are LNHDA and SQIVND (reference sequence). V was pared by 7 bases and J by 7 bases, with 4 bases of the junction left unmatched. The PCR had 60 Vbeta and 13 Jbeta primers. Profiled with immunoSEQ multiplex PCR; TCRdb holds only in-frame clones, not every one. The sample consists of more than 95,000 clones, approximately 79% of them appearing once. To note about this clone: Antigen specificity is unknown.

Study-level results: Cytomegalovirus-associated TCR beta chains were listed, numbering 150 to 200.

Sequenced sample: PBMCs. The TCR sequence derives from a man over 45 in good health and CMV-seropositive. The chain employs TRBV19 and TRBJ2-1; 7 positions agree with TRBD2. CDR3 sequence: CASTRDYNEQFF. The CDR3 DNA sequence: TGTGCCAGTACTCGGGACTATAATGAGCAGTTCTTC.